This TCR beta chain was documented in a study of long-term antiretroviral therapy in people with HIV. From each donor, at least one pre-ART PBMC sample and at least two post-ART PBMC samples were obtained. Every participant with HIV received treatment in the United States. J gave up 4 bases and V 7 bases, and 9 bases lay outside the gene matches. The CDR3 is 14 amino acids. Germline loops: CDR1 LNHDA, CDR2 SQIVND (reference sequence). Survey level was the resolution at which the v3.0 immunoSEQ assay ran. Researchers set sequencing to target roughly 35,000-55,000 T-cell genomes per sample. Clones were sequenced by immunoSEQ multiplex PCR, and TCRdb holds only the in-frame ones, with some missing. This sample has some 17,000 clones, with more than 65% found just once.

This rearrangement joins TRBV19 to TRBJ1-2; TRBD1 agrees at 7 bases. The sample here was unsorted PBMCs, taken roughly 1.3 years before starting antiretroviral therapy. This receptor was taken from a man between 25 and 39 years old with HIV. As DNA, the CDR3 is TGTGCCAGTAAGGGAACAGGGGAGAGCTATGGCTACACCTTC. This translates into CASKGTGESYGYTF.